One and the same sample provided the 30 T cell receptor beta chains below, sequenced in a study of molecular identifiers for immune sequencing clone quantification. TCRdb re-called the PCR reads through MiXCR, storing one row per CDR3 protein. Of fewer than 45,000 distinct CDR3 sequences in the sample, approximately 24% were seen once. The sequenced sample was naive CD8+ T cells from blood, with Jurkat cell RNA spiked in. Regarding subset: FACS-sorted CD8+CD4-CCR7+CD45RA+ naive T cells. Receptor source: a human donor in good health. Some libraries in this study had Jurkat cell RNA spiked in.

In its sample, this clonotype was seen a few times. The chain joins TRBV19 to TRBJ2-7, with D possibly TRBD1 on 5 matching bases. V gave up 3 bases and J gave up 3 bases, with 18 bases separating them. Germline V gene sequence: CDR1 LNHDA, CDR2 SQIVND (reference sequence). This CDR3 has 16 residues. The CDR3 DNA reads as TGTGCCAGTAGTATCTCCTACCAGACAGAAAGCTACGAGCAGTACTTC. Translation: CASSISYQTESYEQYF. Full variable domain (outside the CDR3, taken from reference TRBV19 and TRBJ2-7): DGGITQSPKYLFRKEGQNVTLSCEQNLNHDAMYWYRQDPGQGLRLIYYSQIVNDFQKGDIAEGYSVSREKKESFPLTVTSAQKNPTAFYLCASSISYQTESYEQYFGPGTRLTVT.

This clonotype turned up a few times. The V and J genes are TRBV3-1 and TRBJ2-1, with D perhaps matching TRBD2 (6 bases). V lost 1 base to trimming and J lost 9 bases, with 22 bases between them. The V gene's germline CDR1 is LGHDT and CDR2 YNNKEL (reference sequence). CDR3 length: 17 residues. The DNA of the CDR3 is TGTGCCAGCAGCCAAGTTGGGGGGACCCCCTTATACGGTGAGCAGTTCTTC. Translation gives CASSQVGGTPLYGEQFF.

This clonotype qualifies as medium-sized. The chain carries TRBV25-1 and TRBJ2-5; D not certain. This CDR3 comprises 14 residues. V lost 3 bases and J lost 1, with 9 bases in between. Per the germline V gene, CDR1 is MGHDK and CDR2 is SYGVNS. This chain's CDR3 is CASSDAQAQETQYF. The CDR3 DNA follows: TGTGCCAGCAGTGATGCCCAGGCCCAAGAGACCCAGTACTTC. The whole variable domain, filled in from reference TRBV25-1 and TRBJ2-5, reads EADIYQTPRYLVIGTGKKITLECSQTMGHDKMYWYQQDPGMELHLIHYSYGVNSTEKGDLSSESTVSRIRTEHFPLTLESARPSHTSQYLCASSDAQAQETQYFGPGTRLLVL.

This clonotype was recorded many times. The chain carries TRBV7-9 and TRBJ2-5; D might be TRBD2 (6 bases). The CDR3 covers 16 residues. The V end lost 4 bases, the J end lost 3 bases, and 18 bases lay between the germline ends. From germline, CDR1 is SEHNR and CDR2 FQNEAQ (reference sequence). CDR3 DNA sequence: TGTGCCAGCAGCTCAACGTCCGGGACTTGGGAAGAGACCCAGTACTTC. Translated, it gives CASSSTSGTWEETQYF.

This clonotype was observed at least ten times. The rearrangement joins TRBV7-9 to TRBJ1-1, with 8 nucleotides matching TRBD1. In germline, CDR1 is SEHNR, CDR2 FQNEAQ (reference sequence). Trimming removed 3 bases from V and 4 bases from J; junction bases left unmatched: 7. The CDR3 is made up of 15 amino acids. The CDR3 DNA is TGTGCCAGCAGCTTGGCCCAGGGGGCAGCCACTGAAGCTTTCTTT. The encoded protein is CASSLAQGAATEAFF.

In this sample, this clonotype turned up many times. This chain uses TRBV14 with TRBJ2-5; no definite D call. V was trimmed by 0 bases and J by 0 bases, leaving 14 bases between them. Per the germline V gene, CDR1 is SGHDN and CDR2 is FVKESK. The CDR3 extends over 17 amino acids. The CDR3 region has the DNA TGTGCCAGCAGCCAAGATGCGTTGCGGCCGTACCAAGAGACCCAGTACTTC. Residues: CASSQDALRPYQETQYF. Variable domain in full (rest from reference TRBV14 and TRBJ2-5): EAGVTQFPSHSVIEKGQTVTLRCDPISGHDNLYWYRRVMGKEIKFLLHFVKESKQDESGMPNNRFLAERTGGTYSTLKVQPAELEDSGVYFCASSQDALRPYQETQYFGPGTRLLVL.

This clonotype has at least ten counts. The CDR3 is CASRPGNSYEQYF. The CDR3 DNA reads TGTGCCAGCAGGCCCGGGAACTCCTACGAGCAGTACTTC. The chain couples TRBV28 to TRBJ2-7; D possibly corresponds to TRBD2 (5 bases). There are 13 residues in the CDR3. CDR1 and CDR2 from the germline V gene are MDHEN and SYDVKM. Trimming shortened V by 6 bases and J by 0 bases, and 9 bases separated the two germline ends. The full variable domain, with the rest looked up from reference TRBV28 and TRBJ2-7, is DVKVTQSSRYLVKRTGEKVFLECVQDMDHENMFWYRQDPGLGLRLIYFSYDVKMKEKGDIPEGYSVSREKKERFSLILESASTNQTSMYLCASRPGNSYEQYFGPGTRLTVT.

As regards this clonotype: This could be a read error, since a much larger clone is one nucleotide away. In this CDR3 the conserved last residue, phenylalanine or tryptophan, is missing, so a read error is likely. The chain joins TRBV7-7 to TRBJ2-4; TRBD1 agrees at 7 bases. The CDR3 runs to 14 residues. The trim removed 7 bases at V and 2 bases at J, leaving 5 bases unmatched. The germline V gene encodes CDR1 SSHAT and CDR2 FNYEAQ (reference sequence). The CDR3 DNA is TGTGCCAGCAACCCACAGGGGTCCAAAAACATTCAGTACCTC. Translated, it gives CASNPQGSKNIQYL.

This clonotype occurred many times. Here the CDR3 reads CASSETGFSTDTQYF. The CDR3 DNA reads as TGTGCCAGCAGCGAGACGGGGTTTAGCACAGATACGCAGTATTTT. The chain links TRBV9 to TRBJ2-3, with D possibly being TRBD2 (5 bases). Germline V gene data show CDR1 as SGDLS and CDR2 as YYNGEE. V was cut by 3 bases and J by 0 bases, with 11 bases left in between. CDR3 size: 15 residues.

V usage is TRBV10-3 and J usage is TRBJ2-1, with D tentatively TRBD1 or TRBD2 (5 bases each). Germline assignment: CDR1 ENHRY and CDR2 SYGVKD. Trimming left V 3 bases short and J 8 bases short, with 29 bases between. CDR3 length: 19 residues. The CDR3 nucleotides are TGTGCCATCAGTGATCCCCAGAACCTAGCCAGGGCGAGTGAGGATGAGCAGTTCTTC. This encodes CAISDPQNLARASEDEQFF.

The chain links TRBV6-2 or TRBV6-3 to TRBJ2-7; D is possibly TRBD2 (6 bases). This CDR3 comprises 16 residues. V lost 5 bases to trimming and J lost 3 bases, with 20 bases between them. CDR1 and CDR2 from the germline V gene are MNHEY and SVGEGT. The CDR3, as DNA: TGTGCCAGCAGTCACGACCGTTCTCTCGGGAGCTACGAGCAGTACTTC. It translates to CASSHDRSLGSYEQYF.

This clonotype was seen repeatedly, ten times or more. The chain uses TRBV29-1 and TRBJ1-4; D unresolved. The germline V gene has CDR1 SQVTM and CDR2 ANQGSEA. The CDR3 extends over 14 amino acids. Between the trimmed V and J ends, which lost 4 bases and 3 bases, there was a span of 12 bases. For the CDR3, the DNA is TGCAGCGTTGGCCGGATGGGAGCTAATGAAAAACTGTTTTTT. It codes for CSVGRMGANEKLFF. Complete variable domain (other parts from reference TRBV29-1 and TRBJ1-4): SAVISQKPSRDICQRGTSLTIQCQVDSQVTMMFWYRQQPGQSLTLIATANQGSEATYESGFVIDKFPISRPNLTFSTLTVSNMSPEDSSIYLCSVGRMGANEKLFFGSGTQLSVL.

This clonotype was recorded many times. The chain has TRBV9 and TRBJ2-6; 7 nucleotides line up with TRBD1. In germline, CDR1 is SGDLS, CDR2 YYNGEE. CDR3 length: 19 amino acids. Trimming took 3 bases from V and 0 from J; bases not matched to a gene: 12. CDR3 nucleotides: TGTGCCAGCAGCGGGACAAGGGACAGCGAAATCTCTGGGGCCAACGTCCTGACTTTC. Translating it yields CASSGTRDSEISGANVLTF. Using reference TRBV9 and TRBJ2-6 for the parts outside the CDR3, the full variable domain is DSGVTQTPKHLITATGQRVTLRCSPRSGDLSVYWYQQSLDQGLQFLIQYYNGEERAKGNILERFSAQQFPDLHSELNLSSLELGDSALYFCASSGTRDSEISGANVLTFGAGSRLTVL.

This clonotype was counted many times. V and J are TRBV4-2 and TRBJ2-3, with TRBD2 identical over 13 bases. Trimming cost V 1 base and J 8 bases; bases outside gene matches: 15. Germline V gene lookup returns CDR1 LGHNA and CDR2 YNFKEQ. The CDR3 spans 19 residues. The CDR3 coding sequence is TGTGCCAGCAGCCAAGGCGGGACTAGCGGGACCCACGTTTCCCTTACGCAGTATTTT. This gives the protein CASSQGGTSGTHVSLTQYF.

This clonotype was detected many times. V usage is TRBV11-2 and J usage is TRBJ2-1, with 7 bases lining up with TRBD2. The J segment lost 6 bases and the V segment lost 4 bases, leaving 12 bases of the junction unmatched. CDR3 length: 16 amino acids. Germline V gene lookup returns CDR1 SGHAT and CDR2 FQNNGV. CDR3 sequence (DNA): TGTGCCAGCAGCTCCCCCCGGGGAGGGCTTTCCAATGAGCAGTTCTTC. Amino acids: CASSSPRGGLSNEQFF.

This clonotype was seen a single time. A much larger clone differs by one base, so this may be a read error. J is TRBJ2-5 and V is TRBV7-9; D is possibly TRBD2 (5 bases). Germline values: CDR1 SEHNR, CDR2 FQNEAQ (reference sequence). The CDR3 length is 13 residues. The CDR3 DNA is TGTGCCCGCAGCCCTACTAGTTCGGAGACCCAGTACTTC. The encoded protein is CARSPTSSETQYF.

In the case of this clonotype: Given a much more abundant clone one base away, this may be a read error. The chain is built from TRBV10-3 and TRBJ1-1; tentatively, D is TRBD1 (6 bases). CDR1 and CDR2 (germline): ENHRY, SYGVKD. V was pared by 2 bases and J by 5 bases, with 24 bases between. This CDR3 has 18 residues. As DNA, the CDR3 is TGTGCCATCAGTGAGCCTGGACAGACATCAGCAGCGTTTACTGAAGCTTTCTTT. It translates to CAISEPGQTSAAFTEAFF.

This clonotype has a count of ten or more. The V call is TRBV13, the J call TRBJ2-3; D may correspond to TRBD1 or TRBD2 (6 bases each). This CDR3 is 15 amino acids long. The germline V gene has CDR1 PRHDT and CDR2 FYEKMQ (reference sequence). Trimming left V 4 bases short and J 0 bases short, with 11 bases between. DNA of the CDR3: TGTGCCAGCAGCTGGCGGGACAAAAGCACAGATACGCAGTATTTT. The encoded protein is CASSWRDKSTDTQYF.

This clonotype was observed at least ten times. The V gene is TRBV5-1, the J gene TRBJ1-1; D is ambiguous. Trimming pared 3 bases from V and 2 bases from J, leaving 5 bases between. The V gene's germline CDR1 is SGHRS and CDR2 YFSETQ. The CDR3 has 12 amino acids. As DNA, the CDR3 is TGCGCCAGCAGCTGGGGAAACACTGAAGCTTTCTTT. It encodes CASSWGNTEAFF.

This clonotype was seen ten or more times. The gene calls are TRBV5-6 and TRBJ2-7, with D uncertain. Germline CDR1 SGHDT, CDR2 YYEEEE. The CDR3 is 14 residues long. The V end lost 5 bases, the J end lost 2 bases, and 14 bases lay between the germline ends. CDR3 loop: CASSRDGVTYEQYF. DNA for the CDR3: TGTGCCAGCAGTAGAGACGGAGTTACCTACGAGCAGTACTTC.

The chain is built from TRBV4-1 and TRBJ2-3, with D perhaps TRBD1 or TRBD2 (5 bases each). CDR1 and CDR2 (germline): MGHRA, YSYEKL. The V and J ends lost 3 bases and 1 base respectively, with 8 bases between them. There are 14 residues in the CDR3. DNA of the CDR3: TGCGCCAGCAGCCACGGGGCCGGCACAGATACGCAGTATTTT. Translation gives CASSHGAGTDTQYF.

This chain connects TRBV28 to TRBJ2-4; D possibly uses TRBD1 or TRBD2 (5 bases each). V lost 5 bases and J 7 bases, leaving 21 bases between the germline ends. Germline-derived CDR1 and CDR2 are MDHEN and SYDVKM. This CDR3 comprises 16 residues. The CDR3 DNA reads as TGTGCCAGCAGTGAGGGACGGCCGCTAGCCATGAACATTCAGTACTTC. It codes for CASSEGRPLAMNIQYF.

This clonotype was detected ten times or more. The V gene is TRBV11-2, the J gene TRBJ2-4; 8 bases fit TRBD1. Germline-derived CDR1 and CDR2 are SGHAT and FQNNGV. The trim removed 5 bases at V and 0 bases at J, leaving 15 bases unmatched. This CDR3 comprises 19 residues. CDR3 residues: CASSPGQAQASVAKNIQYF. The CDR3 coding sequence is TGTGCCAGCAGCCCGGGACAGGCTCAAGCCTCGGTAGCCAAAAACATTCAGTACTTC.

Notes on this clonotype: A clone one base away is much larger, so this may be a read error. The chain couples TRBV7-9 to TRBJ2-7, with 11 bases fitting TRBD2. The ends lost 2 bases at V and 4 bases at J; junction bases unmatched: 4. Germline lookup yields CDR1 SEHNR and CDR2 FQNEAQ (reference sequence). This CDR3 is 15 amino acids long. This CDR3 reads CASSLIPSGGYEQYF. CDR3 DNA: TGTGCCAGCAGCTTAATCCCTAGCGGGGGGTACGAGCAGTACTTC.

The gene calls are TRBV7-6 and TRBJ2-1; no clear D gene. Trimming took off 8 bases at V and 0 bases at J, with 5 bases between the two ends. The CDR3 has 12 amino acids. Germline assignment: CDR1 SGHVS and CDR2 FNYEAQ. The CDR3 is CASQNSYNEQFF. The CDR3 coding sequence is TGTGCCAGCCAAAACTCCTACAATGAGCAGTTCTTC.

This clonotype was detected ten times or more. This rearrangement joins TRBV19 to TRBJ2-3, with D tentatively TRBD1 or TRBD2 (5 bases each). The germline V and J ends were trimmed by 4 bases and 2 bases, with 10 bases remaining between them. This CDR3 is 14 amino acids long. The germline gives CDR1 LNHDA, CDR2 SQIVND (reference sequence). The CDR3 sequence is CASSTEDTTDTQYF. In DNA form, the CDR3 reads TGTGCCAGTAGTACGGAGGACACCACAGATACGCAGTATTTT.

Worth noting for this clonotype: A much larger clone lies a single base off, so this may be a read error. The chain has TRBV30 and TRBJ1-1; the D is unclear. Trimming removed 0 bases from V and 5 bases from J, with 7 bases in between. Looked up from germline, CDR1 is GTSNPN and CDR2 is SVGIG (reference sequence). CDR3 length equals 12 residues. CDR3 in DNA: TGTGCCTGGAGTGTCCAATTTACTGAAGCTTTCTTT. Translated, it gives CAWSVQFTEAFF.

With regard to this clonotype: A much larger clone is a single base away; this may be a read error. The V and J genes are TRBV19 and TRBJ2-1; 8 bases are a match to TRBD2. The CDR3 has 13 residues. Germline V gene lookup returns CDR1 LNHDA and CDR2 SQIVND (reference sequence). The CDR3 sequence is CAGSMTSANEQFF. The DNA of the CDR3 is TGTGCCGGTAGTATGACTAGCGCCAATGAGCAGTTCTTC.

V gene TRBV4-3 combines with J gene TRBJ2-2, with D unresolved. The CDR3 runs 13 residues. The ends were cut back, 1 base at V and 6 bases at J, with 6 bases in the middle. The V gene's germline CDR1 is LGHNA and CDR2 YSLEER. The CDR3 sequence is CASSQGRPGELFF. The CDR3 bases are TGCGCCAGCAGCCAAGGGCGCCCCGGGGAGCTGTTTTTT.

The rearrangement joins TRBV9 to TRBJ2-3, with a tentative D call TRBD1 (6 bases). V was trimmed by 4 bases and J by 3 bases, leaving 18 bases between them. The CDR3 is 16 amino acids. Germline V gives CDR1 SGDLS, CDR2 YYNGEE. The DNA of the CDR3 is TGTGCCAGCAGCCCGCCGACCGGGACAACAACAGATACGCAGTATTTT. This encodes CASSPPTGTTTDTQYF. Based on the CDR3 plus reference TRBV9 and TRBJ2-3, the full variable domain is DSGVTQTPKHLITATGQRVTLRCSPRSGDLSVYWYQQSLDQGLQFLIQYYNGEERAKGNILERFSAQQFPDLHSELNLSSLELGDSALYFCASSPPTGTTTDTQYFGPGTRLTVL.